The 30 T cell receptor beta chains listed next were all sequenced from one sample in a study of shared clonotypes between healthy human individuals. Method: immunoSEQ multiplex PCR; TCRdb's copy keeps in-frame clones and lacks some. The sample shows hundreds of thousands of clones, approximately 79% of them seen only once. The sequenced material came from memory CD4+ T cells sorted from blood. Indicated subset: CD45RA-negative fraction. The receptors shown here come from a woman in her twenties or thirties in good health.

V gene TRBV11-2 combines with J gene TRBJ2-1, with TRBD1 identical over 11 bases. This CDR3 is built from 17 residues. In germline, CDR1 is SGHAT, CDR2 FQNNGV. V dropped 4 bases and J dropped 8; count of bases not matched to a gene: 13. The CDR3 region has the DNA TGTGCCAGCAGCTCATCGCAAGGGACAGGGGGAGGATATGAGCAGTTCTTC. This gives the protein CASSSSQGTGGGYEQFF.

This clone was recorded many times. V gene TRBV11-2 combines with J gene TRBJ2-5; TRBD1 agrees at 8 bases. With V trimmed by 3 bases and J by 2 bases, 2 bases remained unmatched. There are 14 residues in the CDR3. CDR1 and CDR2 from the germline V gene are SGHAT and FQNNGV. CDR3 sequence (DNA): TGTGCCAGCAGCTTCCACAGGGGGCAAGAGACCCAGTACTTC. It encodes CASSFHRGQETQYF.

This clone was detected a few times. The chain has TRBV27 and TRBJ2-2; the D is unclear. The CDR3 totals 10 residues. CDR1 is MNHEY and CDR2 is SMNVEV in the germline V gene (reference sequence). Trimming removed 8 bases at V and 9 bases at J, with 7 bases between. CDR3 DNA: TGTGCCAGCCGTCGTTGGGAGCTGTTTTTT. Residues: CASRRWELFF.

This clone showed up just once. V gene TRBV19 combines with J gene TRBJ2-7; D gene uncertain. Germline values: CDR1 LNHDA, CDR2 SQIVND (reference sequence). This CDR3 has 11 residues. With 3 bases removed from V and 4 bases from J, the gap between germline ends came to 4 bases. The CDR3 DNA reads TGTGCCAGTAGTATGGAATACGAGCAGTACTTC. Its protein product is CASSMEYEQYF.

The gene calls are TRBV2 and TRBJ2-7; 7 nucleotides line up with TRBD2. CDR1 is SNHLY and CDR2 is FYNNEI in the germline V gene. V lost 7 bases and J lost 5; bases outside the gene matches: 8. The CDR3 is 13 residues long. The CDR3 DNA is TGTGCCAGCAACCGGGACTATCCCAACGAGCAGTACTTC. It specifies CASNRDYPNEQYF.

To note about this clone: Being one base from a much bigger clone, this may be a read error. The chain's CDR3 is CATSRDYTGELFF. The CDR3 DNA reads as TGTGCCACCAGCAGAGATTACACCGGGGAGCTGTTTTTT. This sequence joins TRBV15 and TRBJ2-2; D gene unclear. The germline gives CDR1 LNHNV, CDR2 YYDKDF (reference sequence). The CDR3 loop spans 13 amino acids. V lost 0 bases, J lost 3 bases, and 2 bases lay in between.

V is TRBV6-1 and J is TRBJ1-4, with 8 bases identical to TRBD1. The germline gives CDR1 MNHNS, CDR2 SASEGT. The CDR3 totals 15 residues. Trimming cost V 7 bases and J 1 base; bases outside gene matches: 5. The CDR3 DNA sequence: TGTGCCAGCAAATTACAGGGGGGAACTAATGAAAAACTGTTTTTT. It yields the protein CASKLQGGTNEKLFF.

The CDR3 is CAWRTSGSPYYEQYF. The CDR3 region has the DNA TGTGCCTGGAGGACTAGCGGGAGTCCTTACTACGAGCAGTACTTC. The chain recombines TRBV30 with TRBJ2-7, with 12 bases aligning to TRBD2. Germline CDR1 reads GTSNPN; CDR2 reads SVGIG (reference sequence). The CDR3 is 15 amino acids. The J segment lost 3 bases and the V segment lost 3 bases, leaving 6 bases of the junction unmatched.

The chain carries TRBV28 and TRBJ2-7; no clear D gene. Germline CDR1 and CDR2: MDHEN and SYDVKM. The CDR3 runs to 11 residues. V lost 8 bases and J lost 3, with 8 bases in between. Here the CDR3 reads CASEQNYEQYF. The DNA for the CDR3 is TGTGCCAGCGAACAGAACTACGAGCAGTACTTC.

Concerning this clone itself: Other DNA sequences in this specimen translate into the identical CDR3. The chain has TRBV27 and TRBJ2-7; D tentatively reads TRBD1 or TRBD2 (5 bases each). The V end lost 3 bases, the J end lost 4 bases, and 16 bases lay between the germline ends. Germline CDR1 is MNHEY and CDR2 is SMNVEV (reference sequence). There are 15 residues in the CDR3. DNA for the CDR3: TGTGCCAGCAGTTTCCGCTATGGGGACCGTTACGAGCAGTACTTC. This translates into CASSFRYGDRYEQYF.

This chain uses TRBV6-1 with TRBJ2-5; 8 nucleotides match TRBD2. V dropped 4 bases and J dropped 1; count of bases not matched to a gene: 8. The CDR3 sequence is 16 residues long. Germline values: CDR1 MNHNS, CDR2 SASEGT. The CDR3 sequence is CASSGSYSGAQETQYF. The CDR3 bases are TGTGCCAGCAGTGGCTCATATAGCGGGGCCCAAGAGACCCAGTACTTC.

The V and J genes are TRBV5-1 and TRBJ1-2; maybe TRBD1 (5 bases). V shed 4 bases and J shed 10 bases, with 23 bases lying between them. This CDR3 comprises 15 residues. Per the germline V gene, CDR1 is SGHRS and CDR2 is YFSETQ. The CDR3 spells CASSTGWDREEVYTF. The CDR3 region has the DNA TGCGCCAGCAGCACCGGATGGGACCGAGAAGAGGTCTACACCTTC.

The CDR3 region has the DNA TGTGCCAGCAGGGTAGAACTTGAGCAGTACTTC. Translating gives CASRVELEQYF. The J gene is TRBJ2-7, the V gene TRBV2; D unclear. With 6 bases removed from V and 7 bases from J, the gap between germline ends came to 10 bases. Germline CDR1 and CDR2: SNHLY and FYNNEI. This CDR3 is 11 amino acids long. Based on the CDR3 plus reference TRBV2 and TRBJ2-7, the full variable domain is EPEVTQTPSHQVTQMGQEVILRCVPISNHLYFYWYRQILGQKVEFLVSFYNNEISEKSEIFDDQFSVERPDGSNFTLKIRSTKLEDSAMYFCASRVELEQYFGPGTRLTVT.

This chain connects TRBV7-3 to TRBJ2-2, with D tentatively TRBD1 (6 bases). The germline V and J ends were trimmed by 4 bases and 3 bases, with 9 bases remaining between them. The CDR3 loop spans 14 amino acids. Germline CDR1 is SGHTA and CDR2 is FQGTGA. The CDR3 DNA is TGTGCCAGCAGCTCCCGACAGGACACCGGGGAGCTGTTTTTT. Protein product: CASSSRQDTGELFF.

To note about this clone: Different DNA sequences within this sample yield the same CDR3. CDR3 amino acids: CASSRTGSSYEQYF. The DNA for the CDR3 is TGTGCCAGTAGTCGTACAGGGTCCTCCTACGAGCAGTACTTC. The chain has TRBV19 and TRBJ2-7, with D possibly matching TRBD1 (6 bases). Trimming took off 5 bases at V and 0 bases at J, with 11 bases between the two ends. Germline CDR1 is LNHDA and CDR2 is SQIVND (reference sequence). CDR3 length: 14 residues. Combining the CDR3 with reference TRBV19 and TRBJ2-7 gives the whole variable domain DGGITQSPKYLFRKEGQNVTLSCEQNLNHDAMYWYRQDPGQGLRLIYYSQIVNDFQKGDIAEGYSVSREKKESFPLTVTSAQKNPTAFYLCASSRTGSSYEQYFGPGTRLTVT.

The chain combines TRBV2 with TRBJ2-7, with D unresolved. The CDR3 runs to 13 residues. V gave up 11 bases and J gave up 3 bases, with 17 bases separating them. Germline CDR1 SNHLY, CDR2 FYNNEI. The CDR3 region is CAGTIGTDYEQYF. DNA of the CDR3: TGTGCCGGAACTATAGGTACAGACTACGAGCAGTACTTC.

This clone was observed a few times. Other DNA sequences in the sample encode the same CDR3. Here the CDR3 DNA reads TGTGCCAGCTCACCGGGACAGGGGAACACTGAAGCTTTCTTT. Its protein product is CASSPGQGNTEAFF. V is TRBV18 and J is TRBJ1-1; TRBD1 matches at 9 bases. CDR3 length equals 14 residues. Trimming took 3 bases from V and 1 from J; bases not matched to a gene: 0. Per the germline V gene, CDR1 is KGHSH and CDR2 is LQKENI.

This clone was found once. The chain recombines TRBV7-3 with TRBJ2-5, with 8 bases matching TRBD2. Germline assignment: CDR1 SGHTA and CDR2 FQGTGA. This CDR3 region has 12 residues. Trimming cost V 4 bases and J 11 bases; bases outside gene matches: 6. CDR3 sequence (DNA): TGTGCCAGCAGCTCTCTAGCGGGTCCACAGTACTTC. Translated, it gives CASSSLAGPQYF.

The gene calls are TRBV19 and TRBJ2-2, with 7 bases that match TRBD2. This CDR3 region has 14 residues. The trim removed 6 bases at V and 5 bases at J, leaving 6 bases unmatched. From germline, CDR1 is LNHDA and CDR2 SQIVND (reference sequence). The CDR3 DNA reads as TGTGCCAGTAGCACATCGCGGGAGACCGGGGAGCTGTTTTTT. It is translated as CASSTSRETGELFF.

The V and J genes are TRBV19 and TRBJ2-3, with TRBD2 identical over 7 bases. V gave up 3 bases and J gave up 3 bases; unmatched junction bases: 15. Germline loops: CDR1 LNHDA, CDR2 SQIVND (reference sequence). This CDR3 is 18 amino acids long. CDR3 coding DNA: TGTGCCAGTAGTATGAGATGGTCGGTGGCGGGAGATACAGATACGCAGTATTTT. Residues: CASSMRWSVAGDTDTQYF.

The genes are TRBV7-8 and TRBJ2-1; 8 bases are a match to TRBD1. CDR1 is SGHVS and CDR2 is FQNEAQ in the germline V gene. Trimming at V came to 5 bases and at J to 14 bases, leaving 8 bases not matched to a gene. This CDR3 region has 12 residues. CDR3 protein: CASSPWDRRKFF. CDR3 in DNA: TGTGCCAGCAGCCCCTGGGACAGGAGGAAGTTCTTC.

The chain combines TRBV5-1 with TRBJ2-2; TRBD1 matches 8 bases. The V and J ends lost 7 bases and 5 bases, in that order; junction bases with no gene match: 7. The germline V gene has CDR1 SGHRS and CDR2 YFSETQ. CDR3 length equals 14 residues. The CDR3 sequence is CASRGQVATGELFF. In nucleotides, the CDR3 is TGCGCCAGCCGGGGACAGGTTGCAACCGGGGAGCTGTTTTTT.

The chain is built from TRBV11-3 and TRBJ2-3; 7 nucleotides align to TRBD1. The CDR3 covers 16 residues. Germline loops: CDR1 SGHNT, CDR2 YENEEA. V dropped 5 bases and J dropped 2; count of bases not matched to a gene: 10. Here the CDR3 DNA reads TGTGCCAGCAGCCAAGGGGGCGGGCTTAACACAGATACGCAGTATTTT. Protein product: CASSQGGGLNTDTQYF.

V gene TRBV4-1 combines with J gene TRBJ1-5, with TRBD1 as a possible D gene (5 bases). Germline-derived CDR1 and CDR2 are MGHRA and YSYEKL. Trimming left V 1 base short and J 5 bases short, with 15 bases between. This CDR3 has 16 residues. The CDR3 loop is CASSQVITQGYQPQHF. In DNA form, the CDR3 reads TGCGCCAGCAGCCAAGTTATTACCCAGGGCTATCAGCCCCAGCATTTT.

This clone was recorded only once. The genes are TRBV18 and TRBJ2-7; 8 positions match TRBD1. V was clipped by 6 bases and J by 3 bases; unmatched bases: 4. The CDR3 is made up of 13 amino acids. Germline loops: CDR1 KGHSH, CDR2 LQKENI. DNA of the CDR3: TGTGCCAGCTCGGACAGGGAGGACTACGAGCAGTACTTC. Its protein is CASSDREDYEQYF.

The chain is built from TRBV11-2 and TRBJ2-2; 7 nucleotides line up with TRBD1. Germline assignment: CDR1 SGHAT and CDR2 FQNNGV. CDR3 size: 15 residues. V dropped 4 bases and J dropped 1; count of bases not matched to a gene: 3. CDR3 bases: TGTGCCAGCAGCTCATGGACAGGGAACACCGGGGAGCTGTTTTTT. It specifies CASSSWTGNTGELFF. Using reference TRBV11-2 and TRBJ2-2 for the parts outside the CDR3, the full variable domain is EAGVAQSPRYKIIEKRQSVAFWCNPISGHATLYWYQQILGQGPKLLIQFQNNGVVDDSQLPKDRFSAERLKGVDSTLKIQPAKLEDSAVYLCASSSWTGNTGELFFGEGSRLTVL.

This clone has only one observation. The chain recombines TRBV6-5 with TRBJ2-2; D gene unclear. Per the germline V gene, CDR1 is MNHEY and CDR2 is SVGAGI. The V end lost 7 bases, the J end lost 1 base, and 7 bases lay between the germline ends. This CDR3 contains 13 residues. As DNA, the CDR3 is TGTGCCAGCATGGCACAGAACACCGGGGAGCTGTTTTTT. This translates into CASMAQNTGELFF.

Turning to this clone: Different DNA sequences within this sample yield the same CDR3. The rearrangement joins TRBV4-1 to TRBJ2-4; 11 bases are a match to TRBD2. V shed 4 bases, J shed 0 bases, and the junction held 8 bases outside the gene matches. The CDR3 covers 18 residues. Looked up from germline, CDR1 is MGHRA and CDR2 is YSYEKL. CDR3 sequence reads: CASSPGLAGGLAKNIQYF. CDR3 coding DNA: TGCGCCAGCAGCCCTGGACTAGCGGGCGGCTTAGCCAAAAACATTCAGTACTTC.

The CDR3 loop reads CASSIDPDSNQPQHF. The CDR3 nucleotides read TGTGCCAGTAGTATTGATCCAGATAGCAATCAGCCCCAGCATTTT. The chain recombines TRBV19 with TRBJ1-5; no clear D. This CDR3 is 15 amino acids long. Trimming pared 3 bases from V and 0 bases from J, leaving 9 bases between. Germline values: CDR1 LNHDA, CDR2 SQIVND (reference sequence).

The CDR3 DNA reads TGTGCCAGCAGTTTTTTGAGTAACATGAACACTGAAGCTTTCTTT. It yields the protein CASSFLSNMNTEAFF. The J gene is TRBJ1-1, the V gene TRBV28, with no clear D. Per germline, CDR1 MDHEN and CDR2 SYDVKM. The CDR3 length is 15 residues. V lost 3 bases, J lost 0 bases, and 11 bases lay in between.